A single sample is the source of the 10 T cell receptor beta chains below, sequenced in a study of blood T cell repertoires in COVID-19. Repertoires were generated with immunoSEQ multiplex PCR, while TCRdb's copy carries only in-frame clones and drops some. This sample carries around 60,000 clones, around four fifths of them seen once, and the ten largest clones take more than 13%. The sequenced material came from peripheral blood. The receptors were gathered from a man older than 75 with acute or convalescent COVID-19.

The V and J genes are TRBV29-1 and TRBJ1-3; D possibly corresponds to TRBD1 (6 bases). The germline CDR1 and CDR2 sequences are SQVTM and ANQGSEA. The CDR3 totals 14 residues. Trimming removed 4 bases from V and 4 bases from J, with 14 bases in between. CDR3 nucleotide sequence: TGCAGCGTTGGGGTGGGGGCGCAGGGAAACACCATATATTTT. It codes for CSVGVGAQGNTIYF.

This rearrangement joins TRBV9 to TRBJ1-4, with no clear D. CDR1 and CDR2 (germline): SGDLS, YYNGEE. The CDR3 has 15 amino acids. V dropped 0 bases and J dropped 10 bases, with 16 bases sitting between them. CDR3 protein: CASSVGAGIGGKLFF. The CDR3 DNA is TGTGCCAGCAGCGTAGGGGCCGGGATAGGTGGAAAACTGTTTTTT.

The chain combines TRBV18 with TRBJ2-1, with TRBD2 matching 9 bases. This CDR3 contains 15 residues. Germline lookup yields CDR1 KGHSH and CDR2 LQKENI. After removal of 6 bases from V and 3 bases from J, the junction contained 6 bases not matched to a gene. Written as DNA, the CDR3 is TGTGCCAGCTCCCTAATAGCGGGGGACTACAATGAGCAGTTCTTC. Translation gives CASSLIAGDYNEQFF.

J is TRBJ2-7 and V is TRBV5-1, with D possibly matching TRBD1 (6 bases). This CDR3 is built from 12 residues. V gave up 0 bases and J gave up 6 bases, with 7 bases separating them. CDR1 and CDR2 from the germline V gene are SGHRS and YFSETQ. The CDR3 spells CASSLGQAEQYF. The DNA for the CDR3 is TGCGCCAGCAGCTTGGGACAGGCCGAGCAGTACTTC.

The chain joins TRBV19 to TRBJ1-1; D not resolved. The germline V gene has CDR1 LNHDA and CDR2 SQIVND (reference sequence). Trimming left V 1 base short and J 1 base short, with 7 bases between. The CDR3 has 14 amino acids. CDR3 sequence reads: CASSIGQANTEAFF. The CDR3 nucleotides are TGTGCCAGTAGTATAGGGCAGGCGAACACTGAAGCTTTCTTT.

The genes are TRBV4-1 and TRBJ1-2; D perhaps matches TRBD1 (5 bases). CDR3 length: 14 amino acids. Germline V gives CDR1 MGHRA, CDR2 YSYEKL. V lost 2 bases to trimming and J lost 4 bases, with 11 bases between them. This CDR3 reads CASSQNGGTYGYTF. DNA for the CDR3: TGCGCCAGCAGCCAAAACGGCGGGACCTATGGCTACACCTTC.

V gene TRBV10-3 combines with J gene TRBJ2-5; TRBD2 is a possible D gene (5 bases). The CDR3 consists of 15 residues. V gave up 3 bases and J gave up 1 base, with 12 bases separating them. Germline V CDR1 and CDR2: ENHRY, SYGVKD. CDR3 sequence (DNA): TGTGCCATCAGTGACCAGGCTAGCCCCCAAGAGACCCAGTACTTC. It translates to CAISDQASPQETQYF.

The chain combines TRBV5-1 with TRBJ1-1; D remains ambiguous. The V gene's germline CDR1 is SGHRS and CDR2 YFSETQ. The V and J ends lost 0 bases and 5 bases respectively, with 8 bases between them. The CDR3 loop spans 13 amino acids. Here the CDR3 DNA reads TGCGCCAGCAGCTTGGCCGAGAGGACTGAAGCTTTCTTT. This gives the protein CASSLAERTEAFF.

This clone was counted a few times. The chain couples TRBV11-2 to TRBJ1-1; TRBD1 aligns across 9 bases. The CDR3 has 14 residues. Germline V lookup: CDR1 SGHAT, CDR2 FQNNGV. V was pared by 4 bases and J by 5 bases, with 5 bases of the junction left unmatched. CDR3: CASSWDRAKTEAFF. For the CDR3, the DNA is TGTGCCAGCAGCTGGGACAGGGCGAAAACTGAAGCTTTCTTT. The full variable domain, with the rest looked up from reference TRBV11-2 and TRBJ1-1, is EAGVAQSPRYKIIEKRQSVAFWCNPISGHATLYWYQQILGQGPKLLIQFQNNGVVDDSQLPKDRFSAERLKGVDSTLKIQPAKLEDSAVYLCASSWDRAKTEAFFGQGTRLTVV.

The chain carries TRBV7-8 and TRBJ1-5; TRBD1 matches 9 bases. Unmatched junction bases numbered 12, after V lost 5 bases and J lost 4 bases. Germline assignment: CDR1 SGHVS and CDR2 FQNEAQ. The CDR3 length is 17 residues. CDR3 region: CASSPFPGQGSNQPQHF. The CDR3 DNA sequence: TGTGCCAGCAGCCCCTTCCCGGGACAGGGATCGAATCAGCCCCAGCATTTT. Using reference TRBV7-8 and TRBJ1-5 for the parts outside the CDR3, the full variable domain is GAGVSQSPRYKVAKRGQDVALRCDPISGHVSLFWYQQALGQGPEFLTYFQNEAQLDKSGLPSDRFFAERPEGSVSTLKIQRTQQEDSAVYLCASSPFPGQGSNQPQHFGDGTRLSIL.